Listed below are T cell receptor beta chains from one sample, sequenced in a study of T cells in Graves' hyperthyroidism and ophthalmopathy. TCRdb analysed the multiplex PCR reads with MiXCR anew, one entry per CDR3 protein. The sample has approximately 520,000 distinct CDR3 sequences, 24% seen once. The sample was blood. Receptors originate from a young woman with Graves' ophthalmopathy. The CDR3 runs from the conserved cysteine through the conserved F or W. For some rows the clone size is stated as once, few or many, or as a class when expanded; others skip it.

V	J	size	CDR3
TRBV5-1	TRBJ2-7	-	CASSLEGGYSYEQYF
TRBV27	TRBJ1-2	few	CASNSEGSTVGDYTF
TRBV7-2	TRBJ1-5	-	CASSKDRGNNQPQHF
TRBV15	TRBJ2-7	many	CATSRGDSYEQYF
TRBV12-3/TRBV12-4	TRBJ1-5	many	CASSTGGGGNQPQHF
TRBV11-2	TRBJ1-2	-	CASSSLTRGQTGGYTF
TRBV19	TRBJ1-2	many	CASNGGPWQEYYGYTF
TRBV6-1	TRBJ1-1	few	CASSEQGSAESFF
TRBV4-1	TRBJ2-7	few	CASSPSLGRQYF
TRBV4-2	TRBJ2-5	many	CASSTTTSAGTQYF
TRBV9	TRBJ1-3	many	CASTPRSSGNTIYF
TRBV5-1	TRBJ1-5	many	CASSLFGAENQPQHF
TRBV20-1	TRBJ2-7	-	CSARSPGLAGGREQYF
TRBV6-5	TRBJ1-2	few	CASSSTGTGYTF
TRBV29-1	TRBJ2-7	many	CSGHLSERTRQTYEQYF
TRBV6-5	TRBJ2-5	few	CASSYARRAGSLQETQYF
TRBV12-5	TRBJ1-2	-	CASGLYSGDGYTF
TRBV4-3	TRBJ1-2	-	CASSQDPTGGRGYTF
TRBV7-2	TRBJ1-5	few	CASSGTGGGETQHF
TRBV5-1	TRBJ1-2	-	CASSLGIKAIETNYGYTF
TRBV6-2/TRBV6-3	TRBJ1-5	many	CASQGGQDRMDQPQHF
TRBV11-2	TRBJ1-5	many	CASSPGTGSRQPQHF
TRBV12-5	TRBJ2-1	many	CASGPSGAYNEQFF
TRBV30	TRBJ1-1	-	CAWSLLLGTEAFF
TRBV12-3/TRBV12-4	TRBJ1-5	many	CASSRIQGQPQHF
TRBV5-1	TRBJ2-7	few	CASSLFPGGRSTSEQYF
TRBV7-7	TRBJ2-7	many	CASSKSIRLDTYEQYF
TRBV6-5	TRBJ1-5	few	CASSYSTQPQHF
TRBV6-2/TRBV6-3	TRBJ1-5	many	CASSSTGVVDQPQHF
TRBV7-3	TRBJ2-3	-	CASSLAQGTSADTQYF
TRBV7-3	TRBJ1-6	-	CASSLLGQANNSPLHF
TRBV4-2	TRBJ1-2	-	CASNPESPNQGAAYGYTF
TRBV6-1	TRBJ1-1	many	CASIWGDFSDTEAFF
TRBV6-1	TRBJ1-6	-	CASGSGTGNPYNSPLHF
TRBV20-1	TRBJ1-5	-	CSAGGGVRPQHF
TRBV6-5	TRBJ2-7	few	CASSYLPERAHEQYF
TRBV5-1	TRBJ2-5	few	CASSLVWGVQETQYF
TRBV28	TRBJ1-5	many	CASSFHRTWDQPQHF
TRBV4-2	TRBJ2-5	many	CASSQDLPLAGAIVQETQYF
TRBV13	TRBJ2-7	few	CASSPGTRGFYEQYF
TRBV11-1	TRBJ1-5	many	CASSPRPNQPQHF
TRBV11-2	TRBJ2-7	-	CASSLRNPPGVDEQYF
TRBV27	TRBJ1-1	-	CASSRPGQGSLEAFF
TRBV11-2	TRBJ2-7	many	CASSLHGESSYEQYF
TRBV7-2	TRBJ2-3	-	CASSLFPRSAQARTDTQYF
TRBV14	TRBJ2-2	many	CASSQGTGGSGELFF